A single T cell receptor (beta chain) is shown here with its context. No antigen is known for it. CDR3 size: 15 residues. Germline CDR1 is SGHRS and CDR2 is YFSETQ. V gave up 2 bases and J gave up 5 bases, with 17 bases separating them. TCRdb independently ran MiXCR on the multiplex PCR reads; one entry per CDR3 protein. The sample yields tens of thousands of distinct CDR3 sequences, around 68% seen once. These data belong to a study of breast tumors, draining lymph nodes, adjacent tissues. The study's findings and limits: The lymph node origin of tumor T cells was framed as consistent with a hypothesis, not demonstrated. Compared with lymph nodes, tumors were less diverse; compared with nontumor tissue, more. Compared with basal-like, luminal-like tumors shared significantly more repertoire with nontumor tissue.

The sequenced material came from tumor-adjacent breast tissue. The sequence was obtained from a female donor with breast cancer. Some clones in this sample may be carry-over from other donors' samples. The chain employs TRBV5-1 and TRBJ2-7, with D perhaps being TRBD1 or TRBD2 (5 bases each). CDR3 sequence reads: CASSFIIGTQHEQYF. The CDR3 DNA is TGCGCCAGCAGCTTTATTATAGGGACGCAGCACGAGCAGTACTTC. Based on the CDR3 plus reference TRBV5-1 and TRBJ2-7, the full variable domain is KAGVTQTPRYLIKTRGQQVTLSCSPISGHRSVSWYQQTPGQGLQFLFEYFSETQRNKGNFPGRFSGRQFSNSRSEMNVSTLELGDSALYLCASSFIIGTQHEQYFGPGTRLTVT.